Shown below are 20 T cell receptor beta chains from a single sample sequenced in a study of siplizumab effects on memory and regulatory T cells. Produced via immunoSEQ multiplex PCR; TCRdb's table is partial and in-frame only. The profile shows 85,000 to 120,000 clones, 80% to 95% of them singletons. Sequenced: CD4+ T cells sorted from blood. The origin of the receptors is a human donor in good health.

The chain recombines TRBV4-2 with TRBJ2-5; D is possibly TRBD1 or TRBD2 (5 bases each). Germline V gene sequence: CDR1 LGHNA, CDR2 YNFKEQ. The CDR3 contains 14 residues. Trimming pared 4 bases from V and 4 bases from J, leaving 13 bases between. The CDR3 here is CASSRSSGAETQYF. CDR3 coding DNA: TGTGCCAGCAGCCGAAGTTCCGGGGCAGAGACCCAGTACTTC.

The chain carries TRBV7-8 and TRBJ1-2; D perhaps matches TRBD1 (6 bases). The CDR3 has 14 residues. Per the germline V gene, CDR1 is SGHVS and CDR2 is FQNEAQ. V lost 1 base to trimming and J lost 7 bases, with 13 bases between them. Here the CDR3 reads CASSLVQQGTGYTF. The CDR3, as DNA: TGTGCCAGCAGCTTAGTCCAACAGGGTACTGGCTACACCTTC.

The rearrangement joins TRBV25-1 to TRBJ2-3; D assignment may be TRBD1 or TRBD2 (6 bases each). This CDR3 has 15 amino acids. CDR1 is MGHDK, CDR2 SYGVNS, per germline. Trimming removed 4 bases at V and 4 bases at J, with 15 bases between. CDR3 loop: CASSVGRKGADTQYF. In nucleotides, the CDR3 is TGTGCCAGCAGTGTCGGGAGAAAGGGGGCAGATACGCAGTATTTT.

The chain employs TRBV5-1 and TRBJ1-4; tentatively, D is TRBD1 (6 bases). V was clipped by 4 bases and J by 7 bases, with 17 bases between them. Per the germline V gene, CDR1 is SGHRS and CDR2 is YFSETQ. The CDR3 extends over 15 amino acids. CDR3 DNA: TGCGCCAGCAGCATCTCCGGGACAAGGGCTGAAAAACTGTTTTTT. It translates to CASSISGTRAEKLFF.

This chain links TRBV5-4 with TRBJ2-7; no clear D. The CDR3 covers 15 residues. Trimming shortened V by 2 bases and J by 3 bases, and 15 bases separated the two germline ends. CDR1 SGHNT and CDR2 YYREEE come from the germline V gene (reference sequence). CDR3 sequence (DNA): TGTGCCAGCAGCTTAGGCCCACGGCTGGACTACGAGCAGTACTTC. The encoded protein is CASSLGPRLDYEQYF.

This clone was detected once. The V call is TRBV10-3, the J call TRBJ2-5, with TRBD2 as a possible D gene (6 bases). CDR1 is ENHRY and CDR2 is SYGVKD in the germline V gene. This CDR3 has 13 amino acids. V lost 8 bases, J lost 5 bases, and 15 bases lay in between. CDR3 in DNA: TGTGCCATCTCCGCGGGGTCGGTGGAGACCCAGTACTTC. Translated, it gives CAISAGSVETQYF.

The V call is TRBV11-2, the J call TRBJ1-1; a possible D gene is TRBD1 (5 bases). The germline V gene encodes CDR1 SGHAT and CDR2 FQNNGV. Trimming left V 2 bases short and J 1 base short, with 11 bases between. This CDR3 spans 15 amino acids. This CDR3 is CASSLRGTWNTEAFF. The CDR3 nucleotides read TGTGCCAGCAGCTTACGTGGGACTTGGAACACTGAAGCTTTCTTT.

This chain links TRBV6-1 with TRBJ1-5, with D possibly being TRBD1 (5 bases). From germline, CDR1 is MNHNS and CDR2 SASEGT. With 2 bases removed from V and 15 bases from J, the gap between germline ends came to 14 bases. CDR3 size: 12 residues. The CDR3 region has the DNA TGTGCCAGCAGTGAAATCTCGGGGCCTGCGCATTTT. Translating gives CASSEISGPAHF.

The rearrangement uses TRBV5-4 and TRBJ2-7; 8 nucleotides agree with TRBD1. The CDR3 covers 14 residues. V gave up 0 bases and J gave up 6 bases; unmatched junction bases: 5. From germline, CDR1 is SGHNT and CDR2 YYREEE (reference sequence). The DNA for the CDR3 is TGTGCCAGCAGCTTGGAACAGGGGGGAAGCGAGCAGTACTTC. This gives the protein CASSLEQGGSEQYF.

This clone was seen only a few times. This chain links TRBV14 with TRBJ2-1, with 11 bases lining up with TRBD2. Trimming cost V 4 bases and J 8 bases; bases outside gene matches: 7. Per the germline V gene, CDR1 is SGHDN and CDR2 is FVKESK. This CDR3 spans 15 amino acids. CDR3 DNA sequence: TGTGCCAGCAGCCTTTTAGCGGGAGGGAGGCATGAGCAGTTCTTC. Residues: CASSLLAGGRHEQFF.

V is TRBV25-1 and J is TRBJ2-2; D may be TRBD2 (5 bases). This CDR3 is built from 15 residues. Trimming took off 1 base at V and 3 bases at J, with 9 bases between the two ends. Germline-derived CDR1 and CDR2 are MGHDK and SYGVNS. CDR3 residues: CASSEWEIHTGELFF. The DNA of the CDR3 is TGTGCCAGCAGTGAATGGGAGATTCACACCGGGGAGCTGTTTTTT.

The V call is TRBV11-2, the J call TRBJ2-7; possible D gene TRBD2, 5 bases. V was trimmed by 5 bases and J by 2 bases, leaving 7 bases between them. Germline CDR1 reads SGHAT; CDR2 reads FQNNGV. This CDR3 comprises 12 residues. CDR3 nucleotides: TGTGCCAGCAGCACGGGAACCTACGAGCAGTACTTC. This codes for CASSTGTYEQYF.

The gene calls are TRBV6-5 and TRBJ1-1, with TRBD1 matching 9 bases. Germline trimming cut 2 bases from V and 2 bases from J; bases unmatched to any gene: 3. Germline V gene lookup returns CDR1 MNHEY and CDR2 SVGAGI. This CDR3 is 15 amino acids long. This CDR3 reads CASSYRDRVNTEAFF. CDR3 sequence (DNA): TGTGCCAGCAGTTACCGGGACAGGGTAAACACTGAAGCTTTCTTT.

J is TRBJ1-3 and V is TRBV7-2; D call uncertain. This CDR3 contains 16 residues. Deletions cut 3 bases from V and 0 bases from J, with 12 bases between. Germline V gene data show CDR1 as SGHTA and CDR2 as FQGNSA. CDR3 DNA sequence: TGTGCCAGCAGCTTTGGCAGTACACACTCTGGAAACACCATATATTTT. This codes for CASSFGSTHSGNTIYF.

The rearrangement uses TRBV10-3 and TRBJ2-7; tentatively, D is TRBD2 (5 bases). Germline assignment: CDR1 ENHRY and CDR2 SYGVKD. The ends were cut back, 2 bases at V and 7 bases at J, with 15 bases in the middle. The CDR3 length is 14 residues. CDR3 sequence reads: CAISEGIASYEQYF. The CDR3 region has the DNA TGTGCCATCAGTGAGGGGATAGCGTCGTATGAGCAGTACTTC.

This clone occurred a few times. The V call is TRBV10-3, the J call TRBJ1-2; 7 nucleotides align to TRBD1. The CDR3 consists of 13 residues. Germline CDR1 and CDR2: ENHRY and SYGVKD. The V gene end was trimmed by 4 bases and the J gene end by 13 bases; junction bases not matched to a gene: 12. The CDR3 DNA reads TGTGCCATCAGTGGTAGAAAGGGGGCCCCGTTCACCTTC. This translates into CAISGRKGAPFTF.

This clone occurred a few times. The chain employs TRBV5-1 and TRBJ2-5, with 8 nucleotides matching TRBD2. After removal of 0 bases from V and 4 bases from J, the junction contained 2 bases not matched to a gene. Germline V gene data show CDR1 as SGHRS and CDR2 as YFSETQ. CDR3 length: 14 residues. In DNA, the CDR3 is TGCGCCAGCAGCTTGGGCGGGGGGCGAGAGACCCAGTACTTC. Translated: CASSLGGGRETQYF.

V and J are TRBV5-1 and TRBJ1-3; D is undetermined. The germline V gene has CDR1 SGHRS and CDR2 YFSETQ. The CDR3 consists of 14 residues. V lost 3 bases and J 0 bases, leaving 7 bases between the germline ends. DNA of the CDR3: TGCGCCAGCAGCTCGGGGTTCTCTGGAAACACCATATATTTT. Encoded protein: CASSSGFSGNTIYF.

V is TRBV7-8 and J is TRBJ2-3; perhaps TRBD1 as D (5 bases). V was cut by 5 bases and J by 7 bases, with 16 bases left in between. CDR1 and CDR2 from the germline V gene are SGHVS and FQNEAQ. CDR3 length: 14 residues. The CDR3 here is CASSLRARVHTQYF. Written as DNA, the CDR3 is TGTGCCAGCAGCCTCCGGGCCAGGGTCCATACGCAGTATTTT.

V and J are TRBV9 and TRBJ2-1; 8 positions match TRBD2. The junction had 10 bases not matched to a gene; V was cut back by 5 bases and J by 12 bases. Germline assignment: CDR1 SGDLS and CDR2 YYNGEE. The CDR3 has 13 residues. The CDR3 nucleotides read TGTGCCAGCAGGCCATTTAGCGGGACGGGGCAGTTCTTC. Translation gives CASRPFSGTGQFF. The full variable domain, its missing parts supplied by reference TRBV9 and TRBJ2-1, is DSGVTQTPKHLITATGQRVTLRCSPRSGDLSVYWYQQSLDQGLQFLIQYYNGEERAKGNILERFSAQQFPDLHSELNLSSLELGDSALYFCASRPFSGTGQFFGPGTRLTVL.